A selection of T cell receptor beta chains follows, all from one sample in a study of control samples from healthy donors and cancer patients. The protocol was immunoSEQ multiplex PCR, while the TCRdb copy is restricted to in-frame clones and leaves out a portion. The sample shows over 100,000 clones, more than 70% of them seen only once. The sequenced material came from blood. The receptors come from a man aged 45-65 years in good health. Each CDR3 is given with its conserved first and last residue. Fields, in order: V gene, J gene, D gene, clone size, CDR3 DNA, CDR3 protein. A D gene is named only where the DNA matches it firmly. Size is omitted from some rows. Given values are once, few, many or a class for expanded clones.

v_call: TRBV24-1; j_call: TRBJ2-1; d_call: TRBD1; clone_size: .; cdr3_nt: TGTGCCACCAGTGATTTTACAGGGGGTTTGGATAATGAGCAGTTCTTC; cdr3_aa: CATSDFTGGLDNEQFF
v_call: TRBV7-2; j_call: TRBJ1-3; d_call: TRBD1; clone_size: .; cdr3_nt: TGTGCCAGCAGCTTTCAGGGGGGCTCTGGAAACACCATATATTTT; cdr3_aa: CASSFQGGSGNTIYF
v_call: TRBV4-1; j_call: TRBJ1-6; d_call: TRBD1; clone_size: .; cdr3_nt: TGCGCCAGCAGCCAAGCGAGTGGGACAGCATATTCACCCCTCCACTTT; cdr3_aa: CASSQASGTAYSPLHF
v_call: TRBV20-1; j_call: TRBJ1-3; d_call: .; clone_size: few; cdr3_nt: TGCAGTGCTAGTTCAGCCTACGAGACTGACTCTGGAAACACCATATATTTT; cdr3_aa: CSASSAYETDSGNTIYF
v_call: TRBV6-5; j_call: TRBJ2-5; d_call: .; clone_size: .; cdr3_nt: TGTGCCAGCAGAGATACCTACCAAGAGACCCAGTACTTC; cdr3_aa: CASRDTYQETQYF
v_call: TRBV6-5; j_call: TRBJ1-1; d_call: .; clone_size: .; cdr3_nt: TGTGCCAGCGGGGTCGGGGACACTGAAGCTTTCTTT; cdr3_aa: CASGVGDTEAFF
v_call: TRBV5-6; j_call: TRBJ1-5; d_call: TRBD1; clone_size: .; cdr3_nt: TGTGCCAGCAGCTTGAACAGGGGAGGGCGGCCCCAGCATTTT; cdr3_aa: CASSLNRGGRPQHF
v_call: TRBV7-2; j_call: TRBJ2-1; d_call: TRBD1; clone_size: few; cdr3_nt: TGTGCCAGCAGCTCCCGGACAGGGGATGGGTCCTACAATGAGCAGTTCTTC; cdr3_aa: CASSSRTGDGSYNEQFF
v_call: TRBV24-1; j_call: TRBJ2-2; d_call: TRBD1; clone_size: .; cdr3_nt: TGTGCCACCAGTGATTGGGACAGGGATAACACCGGGGAGCTGTTTTTT; cdr3_aa: CATSDWDRDNTGELFF
v_call: TRBV30; j_call: TRBJ2-1; d_call: TRBD1; clone_size: .; cdr3_nt: TGTGCCTGGAGTGGAAGAACGGGACAGGGGCCCTATGAGCAGTTCTTC; cdr3_aa: CAWSGRTGQGPYEQFF
v_call: TRBV7-9; j_call: TRBJ1-5; d_call: TRBD1; clone_size: .; cdr3_nt: TGTGCCAGCAGTCGGGGGACAGGGAGTCAGCCCCAGCATTTT; cdr3_aa: CASSRGTGSQPQHF
v_call: TRBV7-8; j_call: TRBJ2-7; d_call: TRBD2; clone_size: .; cdr3_nt: TGTGCCAGCAGCTTAGGTCGAGCGGGGGCACCAAATATATACGAGCAGTACTTC; cdr3_aa: CASSLGRAGAPNIYEQYF
v_call: TRBV7-2; j_call: TRBJ1-4; d_call: TRBD1; clone_size: .; cdr3_nt: TGTGCCAGCAGCTCGACAGGGAAACTTAATGAAAAACTGTTTTTT; cdr3_aa: CASSSTGKLNEKLFF
v_call: TRBV5-1; j_call: TRBJ1-2; d_call: .; clone_size: .; cdr3_nt: TGCGCCAGCAGCTCTTCAGGAGGCTATGGCTACACCTTC; cdr3_aa: CASSSSGGYGYTF
v_call: TRBV19; j_call: TRBJ2-7; d_call: .; clone_size: .; cdr3_nt: TGTGCCACTGAAGGCAGGGAATCCGGCCCTGAGCAGTACTTC; cdr3_aa: CATEGRESGPEQYF
v_call: TRBV11-1; j_call: TRBJ2-5; d_call: .; clone_size: .; cdr3_nt: TGTGCCAGCACAAGTTCACAAGAGACCCAGTACTTC; cdr3_aa: CASTSSQETQYF
v_call: TRBV27; j_call: TRBJ2-3; d_call: .; clone_size: .; cdr3_nt: TGTGCCAGCAGTTTCGGAGCCCCAGGAGATACGCAGTATTTT; cdr3_aa: CASSFGAPGDTQYF